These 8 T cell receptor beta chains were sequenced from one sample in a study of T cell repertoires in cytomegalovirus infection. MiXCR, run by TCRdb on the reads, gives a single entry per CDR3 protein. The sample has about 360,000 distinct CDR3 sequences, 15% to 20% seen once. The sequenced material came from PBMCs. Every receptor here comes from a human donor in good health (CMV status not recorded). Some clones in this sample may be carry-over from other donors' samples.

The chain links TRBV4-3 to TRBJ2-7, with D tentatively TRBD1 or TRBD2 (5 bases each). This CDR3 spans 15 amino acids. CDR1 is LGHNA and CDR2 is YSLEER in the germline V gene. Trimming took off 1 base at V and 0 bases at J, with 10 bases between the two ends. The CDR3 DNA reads TGCGCCAGCAGCCAAGGAAGGGACGGCTCCTACGAGCAGTACTTC. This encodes CASSQGRDGSYEQYF.

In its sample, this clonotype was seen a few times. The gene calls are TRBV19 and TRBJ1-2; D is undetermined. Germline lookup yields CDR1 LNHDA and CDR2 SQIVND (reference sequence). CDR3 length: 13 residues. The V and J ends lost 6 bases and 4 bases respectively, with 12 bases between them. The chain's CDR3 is CASRLAGGYGYTF. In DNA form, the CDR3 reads TGTGCCAGTAGATTAGCCGGCGGCTATGGCTACACCTTC.

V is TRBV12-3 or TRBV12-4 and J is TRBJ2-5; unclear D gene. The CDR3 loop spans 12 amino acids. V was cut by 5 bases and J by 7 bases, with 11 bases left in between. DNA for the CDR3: TGTGCCAGCAGTCCTATCTCGTCGACCCAGTACTTC. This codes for CASSPISSTQYF.

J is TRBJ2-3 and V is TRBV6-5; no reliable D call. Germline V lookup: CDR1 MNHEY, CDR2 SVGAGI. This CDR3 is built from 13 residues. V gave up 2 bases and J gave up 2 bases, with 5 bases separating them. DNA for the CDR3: TGTGCCAGCAGTTACGCAGTCACAGATACGCAGTATTTT. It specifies CASSYAVTDTQYF.

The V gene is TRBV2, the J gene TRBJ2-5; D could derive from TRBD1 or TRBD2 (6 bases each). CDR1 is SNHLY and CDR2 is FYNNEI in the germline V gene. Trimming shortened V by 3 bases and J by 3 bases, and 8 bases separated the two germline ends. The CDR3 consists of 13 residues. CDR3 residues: CASSERGEETQYF. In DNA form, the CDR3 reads TGTGCCAGCAGTGAGAGGGGGGAAGAGACCCAGTACTTC. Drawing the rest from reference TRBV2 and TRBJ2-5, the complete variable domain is EPEVTQTPSHQVTQMGQEVILRCVPISNHLYFYWYRQILGQKVEFLVSFYNNEISEKSEIFDDQFSVERPDGSNFTLKIRSTKLEDSAMYFCASSERGEETQYFGPGTRLLVL.

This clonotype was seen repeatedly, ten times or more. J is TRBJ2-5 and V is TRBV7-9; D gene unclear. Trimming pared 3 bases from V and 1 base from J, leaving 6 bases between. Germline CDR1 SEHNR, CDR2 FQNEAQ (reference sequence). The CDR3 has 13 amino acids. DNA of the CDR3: TGTGCCAGCAGCTTTTTCGGCCAAGAGACCCAGTACTTC. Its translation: CASSFFGQETQYF. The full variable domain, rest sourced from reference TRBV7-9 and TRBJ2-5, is DTGVSQNPRHKITKRGQNVTFRCDPISEHNRLYWYRQTLGQGPEFLTYFQNEAQLEKSRLLSDRFSAERPKGSFSTLEIQRTEQGDSAMYLCASSFFGQETQYFGPGTRLLVL.

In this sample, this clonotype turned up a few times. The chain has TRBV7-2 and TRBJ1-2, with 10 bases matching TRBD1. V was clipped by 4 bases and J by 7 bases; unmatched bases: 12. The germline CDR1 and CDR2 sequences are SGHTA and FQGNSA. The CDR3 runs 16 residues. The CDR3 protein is CASSSRRQGAGGGYTF. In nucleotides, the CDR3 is TGTGCCAGCAGCTCGCGAAGACAGGGGGCGGGGGGTGGCTACACCTTC.

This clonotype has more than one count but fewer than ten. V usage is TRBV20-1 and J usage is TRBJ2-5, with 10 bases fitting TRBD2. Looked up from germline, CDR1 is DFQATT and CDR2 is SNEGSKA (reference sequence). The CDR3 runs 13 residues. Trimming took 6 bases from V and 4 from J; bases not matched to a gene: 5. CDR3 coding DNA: TGCAGTGCCTTAGCGGGAGGAGGAGAGACCCAGTACTTC. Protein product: CSALAGGGETQYF.